This T cell receptor beta chain was recorded in a study of shared clonotypes between healthy human individuals. This CDR3 region has 15 residues. The ends were cut back, 2 bases at V and 0 bases at J, with 8 bases in the middle. The germline V gene has CDR1 MNHEY and CDR2 SMNVEV (reference sequence). Measured with immunoSEQ multiplex PCR; TCRdb has only the in-frame clones, and not every one. This table holds 400,000 to 600,000 clones, almost 80% found once. The sequenced material came from PBMCs. The chain recombines TRBV27 with TRBJ2-1, with D unclear. The TCR was taken from a woman aged 40 to 55 in good health. Some clones in this sample may be carry-over from other donors' samples. The CDR3, as DNA: TGTGCCAGCAGTTTAGATAGGAGCTCCTACAATGAGCAGTTCTTC. Protein sequence: CASSLDRSSYNEQFF.